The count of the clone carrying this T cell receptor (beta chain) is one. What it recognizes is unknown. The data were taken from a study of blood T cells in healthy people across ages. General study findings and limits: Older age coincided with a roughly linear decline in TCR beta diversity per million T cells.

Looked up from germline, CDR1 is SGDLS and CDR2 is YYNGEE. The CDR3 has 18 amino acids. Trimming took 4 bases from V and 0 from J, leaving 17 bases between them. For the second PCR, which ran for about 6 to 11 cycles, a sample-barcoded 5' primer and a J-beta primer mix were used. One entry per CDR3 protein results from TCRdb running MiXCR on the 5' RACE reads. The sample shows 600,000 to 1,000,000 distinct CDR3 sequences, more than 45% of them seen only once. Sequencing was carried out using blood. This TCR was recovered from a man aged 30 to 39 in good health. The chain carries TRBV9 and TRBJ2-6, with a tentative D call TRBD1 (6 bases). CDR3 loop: CASSHGRQVSSGANVLTF. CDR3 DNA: TGTGCCAGCAGCCATGGGCGACAGGTCTCCTCTGGGGCCAACGTCCTGACTTTC.